Detailed here is one T cell receptor beta chain. Its antigen is not yet known. Base qualities are not at hand, and no much larger clone is one base apart. Read against the paper, the sample's time point label means: baseline before first vaccination. Reading the label with the study, this specimen's treatment or condition is: meningococcal conjugate vaccine given as trial control. The vaccinee samples were drawn from two UK trials, COV001 and COV002, one of which was a single-blind randomized controlled phase 2/3 trial testing AZD1222 (ChAdOx1 nCoV-19) in healthy adults. For TCRbeta chain sequencing, PBMC samples were collected from trial participants at day 0 and at day 28 after the second dose. As encoded in the germline V gene (reference sequence), CDR1 is SGHKS while CDR2 is YYEKEE. Trimming takes 2 bases from V and 9 bases from J, and the germline ends sit 9 bases apart. The CDR3 measures 12 amino acids from cysteine to phenylalanine. Only the CDR3 region is kept as DNA, spanning 36 bases read in frame from base 1.

These data originate in a study of T cell responses to AZD1222 COVID-19 vaccine (dated by TCRdb to the early 2020s). For the study in its entirety: TCR sequencing was performed for 230 to 250 trial participants, of whom about 200 were given two doses of AZD1222 and around 25 were given two doses of MenACWY control vaccine. Trial participants were enrolled into age subgroups of 18-55, 56-69 and 70-plus years, which contained around 150, 28 and 57 TCR-sequenced participants, respectively.

Paper-wide results and their limitations: Reportedly, close to half of the unique spike-specific TCRs recognized epitopes lying outside the regions that are mutated in the B.1.351 and B.1.1.7 variants. No day 14 peak-response samples were available, so repertoires were characterized only after the peak T cell response. Conclusions about previously exposed vaccinees are limited, since just a handful of AZD1222 recipients were seropositive for SARS-CoV-2 at baseline. Vaccine-associated CD4 TCRs spanned the whole spike protein, with dominant responses in regions 160-218 and 743-854. In the small 56-69-year group, the increase in depth fell short of significance, most likely because of low power. Participants were mostly white British, with more females than males. The authors suggested clonal diversity may have been underestimated. Spike-specific TCR breadth and depth rose significantly after two AZD1222 doses compared with day 0 and with MenACWY recipients.

The CDR3 regions of human TCRbeta chains were analyzed by immunosequencing. The source study handled its data this way. Repertoire TCRs were matched against a reference library of SARS-CoV-2-specific TCRs generated with the MIRA antigen-specificity platform. Breadth meant the fraction of unique TCRs that were SARS-CoV-2-associated, whereas depth meant the fraction of total T cells that were SARS-CoV-2-associated. Using the MIRA data, each spike-specific TCR was mapped to the spike region that the TCR reacts to and placed in a CD4 or CD8 class. Log10-transformed breadth and depth values were compared by one-way ANOVA with Sidak's multiple comparisons tests. TCRdb holds this immuneACCESS table with in-frame rearrangements only. Some clones are missing; in checked studies, unresolved V genes explain under half, and the rest has no known cause. The DNA was the basis for D and trimming; V, J and clone size are from that table. In this sample the table shows about 150,000 clones, about 90% of which occur a single time. Of the sample, 5% to 6% is held by the ten largest clones.

Here the sequenced sample was peripheral blood, taken on day 0 of MenACWY control vaccination. The rearrangement combines TRBV5-5 with TRBJ2-1; the D gene assignment is ambiguous. This clonotype was obtained from an adult in good health. CDR3 reads: CASSFTSGEQFF. The DNA is as follows: TGTGCCAGCAGCTTTACATCTGGTGAGCAGTTCTTC.